A single T cell receptor beta chain is shown here with its context. Its antigen remains unidentified. The CDR3 has 15 amino acids. Germline V gene sequence: CDR1 LGHDT, CDR2 YNNKEL (reference sequence). Trimming removed 1 base at V and 3 bases at J, with 10 bases between. This sample is drawn from a study of T cell responses to AZD1222 COVID-19 vaccine. The study's findings and limits: Spike-specific TCR breadth and depth both grew after two AZD1222 doses.

Clones were read by immunoSEQ multiplex PCR, and TCRdb kept only the in-frame ones, dropping some. The repertoire holds around 120,000 clones, with approximately 92% as singletons. The V and J genes are TRBV3-1 (or the pseudogene TRBV3-2) and TRBJ1-3; D call uncertain. The specimen comprised peripheral blood, sampled 28 days after the second AZD1222 dose. The sequence came from an adult who received the AZD1222 COVID-19 vaccine. This CDR3 reads CASSQALIGGNTIYF. CDR3 coding DNA: TGTGCCAGCAGCCAAGCTCTTATTGGTGGAAACACCATATATTTT.